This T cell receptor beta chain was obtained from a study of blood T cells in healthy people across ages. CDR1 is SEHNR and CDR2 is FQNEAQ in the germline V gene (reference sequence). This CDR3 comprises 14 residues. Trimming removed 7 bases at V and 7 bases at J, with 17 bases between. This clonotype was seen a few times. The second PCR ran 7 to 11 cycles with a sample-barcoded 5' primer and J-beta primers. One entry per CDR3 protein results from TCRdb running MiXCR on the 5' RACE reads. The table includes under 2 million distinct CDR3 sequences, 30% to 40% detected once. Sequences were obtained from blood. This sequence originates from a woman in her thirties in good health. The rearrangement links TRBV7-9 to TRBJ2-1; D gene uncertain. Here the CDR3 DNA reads TGTGCCAGCATCAAACTCGGCGATTTTAATGAGCAGTTCTTC. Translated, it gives CASIKLGDFNEQFF.